This T cell receptor beta chain was found in a study of neurological immune-mediated disorders. Time point of the sample: technical triplicate 2. Unsorted libraries were prepared from 2 million PBMCs that had been stored at -80 C. From 15-18 subjects, every sequencing run obtained over 200 million TCR-beta sequences. TCRdb called the 5' RACE reads again in MiXCR, with one record for every CDR3 protein. Of more than 55,000 distinct CDR3 sequences listed, 20% to 30% are singletons. V lost 6 bases to trimming and J lost 5 bases; unmatched junction nucleotides: 16. Germline V lookup: CDR1 DFQATT, CDR2 SNEGSKA (reference sequence). The CDR3 loop spans 16 amino acids.

Sequencing was done on a sample of PBMCs. The source is a man in his fifties or sixties with HTLV-1-associated myelopathy (HAM/TSP). The chain links TRBV20-1 to TRBJ2-5; 9 bases align to TRBD2. CDR3 nucleotide sequence: TGCAGTGCCCTTCCCGGACTAGCGCTAAGTCCGGAGACCCAGTACTTC. Protein sequence: CSALPGLALSPETQYF.